The clone carrying this TCR beta chain was counted only a few times. Antigen unknown. The junction had 14 bases not matched to a gene; V was cut back by 5 bases and J by 4 bases. Germline V gene sequence: CDR1 SGHTA, CDR2 FQGNSA. The CDR3 has 17 amino acids. This specimen comes from a study of early T cells in non-severe SARS-CoV-2 infection. Attachment of unique molecular identifiers was made to individual cDNA molecules. TCRdb reprocessed the 5' RACE reads with MiXCR, giving one entry per CDR3 protein. The table lists about 71,000 distinct CDR3 sequences, over 10% of them singletons. Study observations and caveats: Matches to VDJdb favored anti-spike CD8 responses and missed private and CD4 specificities.

The clonotype was recovered from an adult who was a healthcare worker with PCR-confirmed SARS-CoV-2 infection or an uninfected control (not recorded which). The material sequenced was whole blood, taken at baseline. V is TRBV7-2 and J is TRBJ2-1; TRBD1 agrees at 7 bases. The DNA of the CDR3 is TGTGCCAGCAGCGTATCGGGGACAGTCAGAGGATACAATGAGCAGTTCTTC. Amino acids: CASSVSGTVRGYNEQFF.